The source of this T cell receptor beta chain is a study of shared clonotypes between healthy human individuals. Findings and caveats of the study: Against clonotypes common to all four donors, non-shared ones had lower generation probabilities.

The germline V and J ends were trimmed by 11 bases and 5 bases, with 9 bases remaining between them. Per the germline V gene, CDR1 is ENHRY and CDR2 is SYGVKD. CDR3 size: 10 residues. Sorted-subset replicate PCR reactions were performed with 200 ng DNA, corresponding to roughly 30,000 T cell genomes. Some clones are missing from TCRdb's copy, which holds only in-frame ones; the method was immunoSEQ multiplex PCR. Of approximately 2.5 million clones in the sample, roughly 93% were seen once. This clone was observed once. The antigen remains undetermined. The sample comprised naive CD4+ T cells from PBMCs. As for subset: CD45RA+ positively selected. The V gene is TRBV10-3, the J gene TRBJ2-5; D remains unclear. This clonotype was obtained from a man aged 18 to 29 in good health. Some clones in this sample may be carry-over from other donors' samples. CDR3 nucleotide sequence: TGTGCCGCCGGCCAGGAGACCCAGTACTTC. Its protein product is CAAGQETQYF.